Listed below are T cell receptor beta chains from one sample, sequenced in a study of cytomegalovirus exposure and HLA in healthy donors. Repertoires were generated with immunoSEQ multiplex PCR, while TCRdb's copy carries only in-frame clones and drops some. The sample has more than 95,000 clones, less than 80% seen once. The material sequenced was PBMCs. All receptors derive from a man aged 25 to 40 in good health and CMV-seronegative. The conserved cysteine and the conserved F or W are not part of the CDR3 here. A D gene is named only where the DNA matches it firmly. The size entry is marked missing in some rows and otherwise reads once, few, many or a size class.

J,size,D,V,CDR3
TRBJ2-2,once,TRBD2,TRBV7-3,ASSSRTRVTGELF
TRBJ2-1,-,-,TRBV4-2,ASSPEGHRYNEQF
TRBJ2-3,once,-,TRBV30,AWSQLGTDTQY
TRBJ1-2,-,TRBD1,TRBV9,ASSRGTGNYGYT
TRBJ2-1,-,-,TRBV18,ASSPQREANEQF
TRBJ2-5,-,TRBD2,TRBV4-2,ASSQDRGSGGGETQY
TRBJ2-1,-,-,TRBV15,ATSILGRGGYNEQF
TRBJ1-5,-,-,TRBV2,ASNGEGNQPQH
TRBJ2-3,-,-,TRBV4-1,ASSLLYSSHRTQY
TRBJ1-2,few,TRBD1,TRBV4-3,ASSQGPIREGASDGYT
TRBJ2-7,-,-,TRBV2,ASSAVIYEQY
TRBJ2-1,few,TRBD2,TRBV5-1,ASSLKLAGGPGEQF
TRBJ1-2,few,-,TRBV5-1,ASSLVRDKGYGYT
TRBJ1-1,few,-,TRBV10-1,ASRKDTWAEAF
TRBJ2-2,-,-,TRBV7-9,ASSLAQGTDTGELF
TRBJ1-2,-,-,TRBV7-2,ASSPGLLYGYT
TRBJ1-5,once,TRBD1,TRBV7-6,ASSSRQGRQPQH
TRBJ2-1,-,TRBD1,TRBV19,ASSISTGGKYNEQF
TRBJ1-1,once,-,TRBV19,ASRETVNTEAF
TRBJ2-7,-,TRBD1,TRBV6-5,ASTTGIYEQY
TRBJ1-1,-,-,TRBV28,ASSLWAGLAF
TRBJ1-1,-,-,TRBV7-3,ASSSGVNTEAF
TRBJ2-5,once,TRBD2,TRBV28,ASSLLAGVGETQY
TRBJ1-4,-,-,TRBV4-3,ASSHDRPNEKLF
TRBJ2-2,few,TRBD1,TRBV6-4,ASSEMGQGDTGELF
TRBJ2-7,few,-,TRBV7-2,ASSLQGYEQY
TRBJ2-2,few,TRBD1,TRBV28,ASSPLPGTGVTGELF
TRBJ1-1,few,-,TRBV5-3,ARSLGGTEAF
TRBJ2-6,-,TRBD1,TRBV5-1,ASSLNRGSSGANVLT
TRBJ2-7,-,TRBD1,TRBV11-2,ASSLVRGYEQY
TRBJ2-2,-,-,TRBV27,ASSFRNTGELF
TRBJ1-4,-,TRBD1,TRBV28,ASSPQTGVREKLF
TRBJ1-2,-,-,TRBV4-3,ASSQVGLQGRDGYT
TRBJ2-1,-,TRBD1,TRBV4-1,ASSRGQGYNEQF
TRBJ2-7,-,-,TRBV28,ASSGRLGKRQANSYEQY
TRBJ1-1,few,-,TRBV5-6,ASSYRVGAEAF
TRBJ2-4,-,-,TRBV6-1,ASSEGRGNIQY
TRBJ2-1,-,TRBD2,TRBV7-3,ASSSWGGNEQF
TRBJ1-1,-,TRBD1,TRBV6-1,ASSVGTATEAF
TRBJ2-3,-,TRBD2,TRBV6-4,ASRWASGGTSTDTQY
TRBJ1-1,-,TRBD1,TRBV19,ASSIGQGGTEAF
TRBJ1-6,-,TRBD1,TRBV5-4,ASSLDQGAPTLH
TRBJ1-4,-,-,TRBV10-3,ATTGGADEKLF
TRBJ2-7,-,TRBD1,TRBV6-5,ASRRQGAGEQY
TRBJ1-5,-,-,TRBV5-4,ASSQERLSNQPQH
TRBJ1-1,-,TRBD1,TRBV7-2,ASSLRTGRPGGPEAF